This TCR beta chain was captured by sequencing in a study of Graves' ophthalmopathy and Graves' hyperthyroidism. CDR1 MNHEY and CDR2 SMNVEV come from the germline V gene (reference sequence). V lost 8 bases, J lost 2 bases, and 11 bases stayed unmatched. The CDR3 sequence is 16 residues long. The authors amplified TCR beta CDR3 regions from RNA transcripts. First-round RT-PCR relied on HTBI primers, and a second-round multiplex PCR came next. Via MiXCR, TCRdb re-called the multiplex PCR reads, giving one row per CDR3 protein. Altogether about 210,000 distinct CDR3 sequences are present, 25% to 30% being singletons, with the ten largest covering over 7.5%.

This rearrangement joins TRBV27 to TRBJ2-7; the match to TRBD2 covers 11 bases. This TCR was recovered from a man in his forties or fifties with Graves' ophthalmopathy. Sequencing input: peripheral blood. For the CDR3, the DNA is TGTGCCAGCCGCTTCCAAACTAGCGGGAGTACCTACGAGCAGTACTTC. Amino acid sequence: CASRFQTSGSTYEQYF.